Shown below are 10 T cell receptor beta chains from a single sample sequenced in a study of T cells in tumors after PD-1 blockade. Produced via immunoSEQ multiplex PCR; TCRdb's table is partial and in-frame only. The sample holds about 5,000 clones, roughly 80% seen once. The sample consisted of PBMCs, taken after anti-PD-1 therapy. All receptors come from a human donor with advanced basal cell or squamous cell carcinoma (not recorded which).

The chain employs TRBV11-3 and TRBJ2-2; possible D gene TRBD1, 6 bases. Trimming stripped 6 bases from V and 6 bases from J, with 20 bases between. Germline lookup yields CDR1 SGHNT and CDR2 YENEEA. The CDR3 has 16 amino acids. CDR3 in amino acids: CASSPRLGALAGELFF. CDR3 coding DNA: TGTGCCAGCAGTCCGAGGCTGGGGGCGCTTGCCGGGGAGCTGTTTTTT.

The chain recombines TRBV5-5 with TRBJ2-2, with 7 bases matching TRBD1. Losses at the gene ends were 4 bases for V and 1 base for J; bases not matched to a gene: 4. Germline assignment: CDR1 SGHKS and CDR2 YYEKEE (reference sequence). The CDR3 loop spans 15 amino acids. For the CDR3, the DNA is TGTGCCAGCAGCCCGACAGGGAGGAACACCGGGGAGCTGTTTTTT. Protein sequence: CASSPTGRNTGELFF.

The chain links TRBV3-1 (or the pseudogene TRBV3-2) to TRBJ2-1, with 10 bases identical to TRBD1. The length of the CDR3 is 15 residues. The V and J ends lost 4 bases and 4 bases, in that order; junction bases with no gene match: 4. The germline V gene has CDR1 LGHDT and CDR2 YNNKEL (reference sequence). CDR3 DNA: TGTGCCAGCAGCCTCCGGGACAGGGGTTACAATGAGCAGTTCTTC. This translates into CASSLRDRGYNEQFF.

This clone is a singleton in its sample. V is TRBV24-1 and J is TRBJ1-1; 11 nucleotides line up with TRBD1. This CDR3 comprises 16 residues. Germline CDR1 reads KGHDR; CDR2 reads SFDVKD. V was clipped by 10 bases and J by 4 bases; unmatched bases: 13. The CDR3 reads CATKGQGAPLGTEAFF. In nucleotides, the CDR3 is TGTGCCACTAAAGGACAGGGGGCCCCACTGGGCACTGAAGCTTTCTTT.

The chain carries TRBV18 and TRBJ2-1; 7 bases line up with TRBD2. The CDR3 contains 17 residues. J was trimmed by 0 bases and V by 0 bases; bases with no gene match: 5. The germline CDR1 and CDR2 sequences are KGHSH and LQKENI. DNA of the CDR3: TGTGCCAGCTCACCACCGGGAGGGCCGAGCTCCTACAATGAGCAGTTCTTC. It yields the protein CASSPPGGPSSYNEQFF.

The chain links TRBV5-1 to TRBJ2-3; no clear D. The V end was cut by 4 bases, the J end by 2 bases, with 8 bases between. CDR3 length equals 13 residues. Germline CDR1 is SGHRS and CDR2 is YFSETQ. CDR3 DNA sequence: TGCGCCAGCAGCCTTGGGGACACAGATACGCAGTATTTT. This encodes CASSLGDTDTQYF.

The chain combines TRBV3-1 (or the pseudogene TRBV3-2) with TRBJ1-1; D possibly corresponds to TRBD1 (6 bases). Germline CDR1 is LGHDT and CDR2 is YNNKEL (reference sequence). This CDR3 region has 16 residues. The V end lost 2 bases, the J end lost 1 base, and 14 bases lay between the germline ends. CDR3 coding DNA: TGTGCCAGCAGCCAAATAACAGGGTGGGGGAACACTGAAGCTTTCTTT. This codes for CASSQITGWGNTEAFF.

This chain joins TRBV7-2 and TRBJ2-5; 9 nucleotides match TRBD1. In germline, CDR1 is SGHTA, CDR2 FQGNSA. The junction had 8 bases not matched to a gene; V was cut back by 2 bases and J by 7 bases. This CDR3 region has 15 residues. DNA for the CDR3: TGTGCCAGCAGCTTAAGTACAGGGGGCTCGGGGACCCAGTACTTC. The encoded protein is CASSLSTGGSGTQYF.

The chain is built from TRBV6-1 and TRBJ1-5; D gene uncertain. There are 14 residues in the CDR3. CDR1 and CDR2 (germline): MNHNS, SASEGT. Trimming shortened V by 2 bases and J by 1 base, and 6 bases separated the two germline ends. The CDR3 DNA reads TGTGCCAGCAGTGAATTGAGGAGCAATCAGCCCCAGCATTTT. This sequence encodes CASSELRSNQPQHF.

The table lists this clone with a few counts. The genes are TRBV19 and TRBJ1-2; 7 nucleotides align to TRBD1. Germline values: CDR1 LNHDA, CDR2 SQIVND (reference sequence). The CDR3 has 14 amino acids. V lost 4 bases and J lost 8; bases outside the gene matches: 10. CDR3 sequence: CASSTTTGLGGYTF. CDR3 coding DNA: TGTGCCAGTAGTACGACGACAGGGTTAGGCGGCTACACCTTC.